Each of the 11 T cell receptor beta chains below was sequenced from the same sample in a study of T cell repertoires in cytomegalovirus infection. From the reads, TCRdb called clonotypes with MiXCR, one entry per CDR3 protein. The data show some 440,000 distinct CDR3 sequences, around 32% seen once. Material: PBMCs. These receptors were collected from a human donor in good health (CMV status not recorded). Some clones in this sample may be carry-over from other donors' samples.

Comment on this clonotype: One end of the junction does not line up with germline, which may come from a read error. This chain uses TRBV7-9 with TRBJ1-1; no definite D call. Germline assignment: CDR1 SEHNR and CDR2 FQNEAQ (reference sequence). CDR3 size: 13 residues. CDR3 region: CASCFSGSTEAFF. In nucleotides, the CDR3 is TGTGCCAGCTGCTTTTCGGGGAGCACTGAAGCGTTCTTT.

This clonotype was seen many times. The V call is TRBV4-1, the J call TRBJ1-1, with 9 bases identical to TRBD1. Trimming at V came to 1 base and at J to 3 bases, leaving 18 bases not matched to a gene. The V gene's germline CDR1 is MGHRA and CDR2 YSYEKL. This CDR3 is built from 20 residues. CDR3 region: CASSQGGVSRDRVGHTEAFF. The CDR3 DNA reads TGCGCCAGCAGCCAAGGAGGGGTGTCCCGGGACAGGGTAGGGCACACTGAAGCTTTCTTT.

This clonotype was observed a handful of times. The CDR3 sequence is CASRQSYEQYF. For the CDR3, the DNA is TGTGCCAGCAGGCAATCCTACGAGCAGTACTTC. The gene calls are TRBV25-1 and TRBJ2-7; D unclear. CDR1 MGHDK and CDR2 SYGVNS come from the germline V gene. Trimming took off 6 bases at V and 1 base at J, with 4 bases between the two ends. This CDR3 region has 11 residues.

This clonotype was counted at least ten times. The chain recombines TRBV4-1 with TRBJ2-3; D ambiguous. V gave up 2 bases and J gave up 0 bases, with 3 bases separating them. In germline, CDR1 is MGHRA, CDR2 YSYEKL. CDR3 size: 13 residues. CDR3 protein: CASSQLSTDTQYF. The CDR3 nucleotides read TGCGCCAGCAGCCAATTGAGCACAGATACGCAGTATTTT.

This chain uses TRBV7-2 with TRBJ2-7; 7 bases are a match to TRBD1. Looked up from germline, CDR1 is SGHTA and CDR2 is FQGNSA. This CDR3 has 15 amino acids. The V and J ends lost 1 base and 4 bases, in that order; junction bases with no gene match: 7. Written as DNA, the CDR3 is TGTGCCAGCAGCTTAGGTTGGCAGGGGGTTTACGAGCAGTACTTC. Protein sequence: CASSLGWQGVYEQYF.

The chain employs TRBV2 and TRBJ1-2; D might be TRBD1 (5 bases). The germline gives CDR1 SNHLY, CDR2 FYNNEI. This CDR3 comprises 13 residues. Trimming took 1 base from V and 5 from J, leaving 8 bases between them. The CDR3 DNA follows: TGTGCCAGCAGTGAAGTAGACAGATATGGCTACACCTTC. It translates to CASSEVDRYGYTF.

This sequence joins TRBV29-1 and TRBJ2-3; D is unresolved. The V and J ends lost 4 bases and 2 bases respectively, with 19 bases between them. The length of the CDR3 is 16 residues. The germline CDR1 and CDR2 sequences are SQVTM and ANQGSEA. The DNA for the CDR3 is TGCAGCGTTGTCCCCCAAGTGCGGCTCGCCACAGATACGCAGTATTTT. This encodes CSVVPQVRLATDTQYF.

The V call is TRBV10-3, the J call TRBJ1-6; D remains unclear. Germline V gives CDR1 ENHRY, CDR2 SYGVKD. This CDR3 comprises 14 residues. Trimming took off 4 bases at V and 7 bases at J, with 11 bases between the two ends. For the CDR3, the DNA is TGTGCCATCAGTGGCCTCGGTGGAAATTCACCCCTCCACTTT. Translation gives CAISGLGGNSPLHF.

This clonotype appeared once. The J gene is TRBJ2-1, the V gene TRBV9, with D tentatively TRBD2 (6 bases). V was clipped by 4 bases and J by 8 bases, with 19 bases between them. CDR3 length: 15 amino acids. The V gene's germline CDR1 is SGDLS and CDR2 YYNGEE. The DNA of the CDR3 is TGTGCCAGCAGCTTCACGGGGGTTCCTGCGGATGAGCAGTTCTTC. Amino acid sequence: CASSFTGVPADEQFF.

This clonotype was picked up a small number of times. This chain connects TRBV11-2 to TRBJ2-6, with D uncertain. This CDR3 is 14 amino acids long. V lost 5 bases and J lost 0, with 5 bases in between. The germline V gene encodes CDR1 SGHAT and CDR2 FQNNGV. CDR3 sequence: CASSGSSGANVLTF. CDR3 coding DNA: TGTGCCAGCAGCGGTAGCTCTGGGGCCAACGTCCTGACTTTC.

This clonotype was counted between two and nine times. In DNA form, the CDR3 reads TGTGCCAGCAGTGAAAGGGCTGAAGCTTTCTTT. This codes for CASSERAEAFF. The gene calls are TRBV2 and TRBJ1-1; the D is unclear. CDR1 is SNHLY, CDR2 FYNNEI, per germline. The CDR3 has 11 residues. Trimming took off 2 bases at V and 6 bases at J, with 4 bases between the two ends.